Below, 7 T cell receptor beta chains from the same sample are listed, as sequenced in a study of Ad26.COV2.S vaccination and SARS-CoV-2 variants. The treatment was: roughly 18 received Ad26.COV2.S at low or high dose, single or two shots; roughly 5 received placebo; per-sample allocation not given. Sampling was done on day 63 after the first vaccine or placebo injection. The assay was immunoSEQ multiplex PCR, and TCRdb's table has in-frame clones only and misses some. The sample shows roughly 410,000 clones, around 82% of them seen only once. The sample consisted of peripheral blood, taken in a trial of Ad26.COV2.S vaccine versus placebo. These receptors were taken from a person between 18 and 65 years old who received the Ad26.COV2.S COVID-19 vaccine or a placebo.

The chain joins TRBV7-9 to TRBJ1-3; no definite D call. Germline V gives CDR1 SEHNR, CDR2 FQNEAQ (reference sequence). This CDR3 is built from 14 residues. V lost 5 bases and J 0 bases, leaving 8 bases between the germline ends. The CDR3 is CASSPFRSGNTIYF. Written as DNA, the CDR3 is TGTGCCAGCAGCCCATTCCGCTCTGGAAACACCATATATTTT.

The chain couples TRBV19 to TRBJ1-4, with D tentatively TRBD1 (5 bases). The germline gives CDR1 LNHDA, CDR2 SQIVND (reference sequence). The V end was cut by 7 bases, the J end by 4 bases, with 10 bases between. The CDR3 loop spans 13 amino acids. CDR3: CASNRQGNEKLFF. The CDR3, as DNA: TGTGCCAGTAATAGGCAGGGTAATGAAAAACTGTTTTTT.

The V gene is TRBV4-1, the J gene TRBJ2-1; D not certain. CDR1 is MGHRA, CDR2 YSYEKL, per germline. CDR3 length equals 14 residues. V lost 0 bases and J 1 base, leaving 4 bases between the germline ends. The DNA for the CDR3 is TGCGCCAGCAGCCAAGAAGGTTCCTACAATGAGCAGTTCTTC. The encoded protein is CASSQEGSYNEQFF.

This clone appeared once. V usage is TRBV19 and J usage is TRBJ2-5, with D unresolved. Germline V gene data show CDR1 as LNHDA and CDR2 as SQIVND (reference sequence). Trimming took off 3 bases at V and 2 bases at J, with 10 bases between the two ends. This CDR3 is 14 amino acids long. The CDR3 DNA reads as TGTGCCAGTAGTATGACTCGCAAACAAGAGACCCAGTACTTC. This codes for CASSMTRKQETQYF.

CDR3: CASSQETGVSWSPLHF. For the CDR3, the DNA is TGCGCCAGCAGCCAAGAAACGGGAGTTAGTTGGTCACCCCTCCACTTT. This sequence joins TRBV4-3 and TRBJ1-6; D remains ambiguous. The ends were cut back, 0 bases at V and 10 bases at J, with 16 bases in the middle. The CDR3 has 16 amino acids. Germline assignment: CDR1 LGHNA and CDR2 YSLEER.

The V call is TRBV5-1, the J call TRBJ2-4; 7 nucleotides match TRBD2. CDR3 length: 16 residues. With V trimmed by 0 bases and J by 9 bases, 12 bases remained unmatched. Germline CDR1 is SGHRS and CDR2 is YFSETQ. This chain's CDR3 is CASSLGLGGGSSIQYF. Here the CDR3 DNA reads TGCGCCAGCAGCTTGGGGCTTGGGGGAGGGTCGAGCATTCAGTACTTC.

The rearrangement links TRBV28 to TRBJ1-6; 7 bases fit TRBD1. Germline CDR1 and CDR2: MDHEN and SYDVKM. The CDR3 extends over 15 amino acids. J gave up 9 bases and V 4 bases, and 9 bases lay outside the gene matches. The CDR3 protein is CASSSATTGSSPLHF. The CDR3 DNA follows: TGTGCCAGCAGTTCTGCCACGACAGGGAGTTCACCCCTCCACTTT.